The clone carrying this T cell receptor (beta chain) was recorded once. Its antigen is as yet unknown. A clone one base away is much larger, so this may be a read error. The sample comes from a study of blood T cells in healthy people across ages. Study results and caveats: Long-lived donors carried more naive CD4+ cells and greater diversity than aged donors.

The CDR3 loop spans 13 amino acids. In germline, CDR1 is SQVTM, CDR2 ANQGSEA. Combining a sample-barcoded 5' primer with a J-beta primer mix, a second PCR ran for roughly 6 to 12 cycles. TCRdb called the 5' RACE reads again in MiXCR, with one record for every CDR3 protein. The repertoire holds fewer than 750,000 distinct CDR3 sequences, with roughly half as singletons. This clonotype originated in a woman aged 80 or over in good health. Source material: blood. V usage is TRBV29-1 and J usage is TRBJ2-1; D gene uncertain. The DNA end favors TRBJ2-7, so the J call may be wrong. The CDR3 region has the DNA TGCAGCGTTGAATGGAAATCCTACAATGAGCAGTACTTC. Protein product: CSVEWKSYNEQYF.